This T cell receptor (beta chain) was identified in a study of T cell repertoires in cytomegalovirus infection. On the study more broadly: Indications came from public TCR beta signatures; they pointed to CMV infection and to a matching HLA type.

This clonotype was detected only a few times. Its antigen is unidentified. J was trimmed by 13 bases and V by 2 bases; bases with no gene match: 10. Germline lookup yields CDR1 SGHTA and CDR2 FQGTGA. CDR3 length: 15 residues. Points from the study as a whole: The study identified carriers of CMV plus the relevant HLA from cumulative public TCR beta family frequency. There were HLA-C-restricted CMV-specific TCR beta clonotypes dominating the ex vivo response.

In TCRdb, the reads were re-called with MiXCR into one record per CDR3 protein. Of some 300,000 distinct CDR3 sequences detected, about a sixth appear once; the ten largest clones hold approximately 12%. This TCR was recovered from a human donor in good health (CMV status not recorded). Some clones in this sample may be carry-over from other donors' samples. The sequenced sample consisted of PBMCs. This rearrangement joins TRBV7-3 to TRBJ2-1; 11 bases are shared with TRBD2. The CDR3 here is CASSLGGFSGGAQFF. Written as DNA, the CDR3 is TGTGCCAGCAGCTTAGGAGGCTTTAGCGGGGGGGCTCAGTTCTTC.